This T cell receptor beta chain is drawn from a study of response to subunit inactivated influenza vaccine. Study-level results: A suggestion made by the authors is that each seasonal influenza vaccination recruits few new T cells.

Each CDR3 protein is one row after TCRdb ran MiXCR on the RT-PCR reads. The sample comprises more than 450,000 distinct CDR3 sequences, approximately 7.1% of which are singletons, and 10% to 15% rests with the top ten. CDR1 is SGHTA, CDR2 FQGNSA, per germline. The CDR3 is 15 amino acids. In the case of this clonotype: The antigen is unknown. At one of its ends the junction is not consistent with the germline gene, which may arise from a read error.

The genes are TRBV7-2 and TRBJ2-2; 12 bases are a match to TRBD2. The material sequenced was PBMCs from blood, taken 23 months after vaccination. The source is a man aged 50 to 75 who received an inactivated influenza vaccine. In DNA form, the CDR3 reads TGTGCCAGCAGCCTAGCGGGGGGGAGGAACGGGGAGCTGTTTTTT. As protein: CASSLAGGRNGELFF.